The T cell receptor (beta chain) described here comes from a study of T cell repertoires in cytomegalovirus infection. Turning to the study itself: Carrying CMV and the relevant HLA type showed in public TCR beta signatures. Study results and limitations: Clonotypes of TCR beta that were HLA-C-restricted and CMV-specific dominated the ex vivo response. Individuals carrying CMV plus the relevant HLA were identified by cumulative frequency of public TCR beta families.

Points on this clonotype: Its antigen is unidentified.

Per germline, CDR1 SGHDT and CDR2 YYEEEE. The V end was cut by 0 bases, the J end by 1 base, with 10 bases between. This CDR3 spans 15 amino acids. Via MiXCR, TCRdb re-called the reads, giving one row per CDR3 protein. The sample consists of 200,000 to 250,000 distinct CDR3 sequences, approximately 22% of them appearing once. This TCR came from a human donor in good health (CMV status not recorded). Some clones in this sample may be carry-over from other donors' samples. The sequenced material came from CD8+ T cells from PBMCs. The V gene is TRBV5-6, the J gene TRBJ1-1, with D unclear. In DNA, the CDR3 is TGTGCCAGCAGCTTGGCGCTGACGGCGAACACTGAAGCTTTCTTT. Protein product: CASSLALTANTEAFF.